Sequencing of this TCR beta chain was carried out in a study of shared clonotypes between healthy human individuals. As defined, naive CD8 cells were CD45RO-negative and positively selected for CCR7, with terminally differentiated effector memory CD45RA+ cells excluded. Data came from immunoSEQ multiplex PCR; TCRdb stores just in-frame clones and leaves some out. The sample lists about 750,000 clones; 80% to 95% were seen once. This receptor was taken from a man aged 30 to 39 in good health. Sequencing input: naive CD8+ T cells sorted from blood.

DNA for the CDR3: TGTGCCAGCAGCTTGGGAGGGCCTGAAGCTTTCTTT. It encodes CASSLGGPEAFF. The rearrangement links TRBV5-5 to TRBJ1-1; D unresolved. CDR1 SGHKS and CDR2 YYEKEE come from the germline V gene (reference sequence). V lost 0 bases and J 6 bases, leaving 6 bases between the germline ends. The CDR3 is 12 residues long.